The source of this T cell receptor (beta chain) is a study of identical twins. Whole-study results and caveats: Cord blood's abundant beta clonotypes had fewer insertions, unlike memory repertoires. In drawing conclusions, the study used cross-sectional statistical analysis and did not follow the same donors.

Healthy Caucasian donors formed the entire cohort. In regard to this clonotype: Antigen: not known.

The germline CDR1 and CDR2 sequences are SGHRS and YFSETQ. J gave up 4 bases and V 0 bases, and 10 bases lay outside the gene matches. CDR3 length: 17 residues. Through template switching, a universal primer site was introduced, and the cDNA contained unique molecular identifiers. TCRdb reprocessed the 5' RACE reads via MiXCR and lists one record per CDR3 protein. The table includes nearly 900,000 distinct CDR3 sequences, 9% to 15% detected once. These sequences were also reported in another study, on yellow fever vaccine responses in identical twins.

The sample was PBMCs. This sequence joins TRBV5-1 and TRBJ2-3, with 8 bases aligning to TRBD2. This sequence originates from a woman between 18 and 30 years old in good health. The CDR3 here is CASSLGTSSRGPDTQYF. As DNA, the CDR3 is TGCGCCAGCAGCTTGGGGACTAGCAGCCGAGGTCCAGATACGCAGTATTTT.